A selection of T cell receptor beta chains follows, all from one sample in a study of T cell changes during pregnancy in multiple sclerosis. Here immunoSEQ multiplex PCR was the method, and the copy in TCRdb shows in-frame clones only, minus some. The data show nearly 45,000 clones, approximately 96% seen once. Sequencing was performed on peripheral blood, taken in the second trimester of pregnancy. The receptors stem from a female donor with multiple sclerosis, enrolled in a pregnancy study. Both conserved end residues are part of each CDR3. The D gene is left open where the match is weak. Clone size is not always given. Where it is, it says once, few, many or a class for expanded clones.

CDR3 length	V gene	D gene	J gene	clone size	CDR3 DNA	CDR3 protein
16	TRBV11-2	-	TRBJ2-2	-	TGTGCCAGCAGCGACCGCCGAAACCCGAGGACCGGGGAGCTGTTTTTT	CASSDRRNPRTGELFF
19	TRBV7-2	TRBD2	TRBJ2-1	-	TGTGCCAGCAGCCCCGGGACTAGCGGGAGGGTTCGAAAAATGACGGAGCAGTTCTTC	CASSPGTSGRVRKMTEQFF
15	TRBV6-1	-	TRBJ2-2	once	TGTGCCAGCAGTGAAACAGCGGGCCGAACCGGGGAGCTGTTTTTT	CASSETAGRTGELFF
15	TRBV4-1	-	TRBJ2-5	-	TGCGCCAGCAGCCAAGAAGGAAGGGGGGGAGAGACCCAGTACTTC	CASSQEGRGGETQYF
13	TRBV30	-	TRBJ1-1	-	TGTGCCTGGAGTGTACAGGGGAACACTGAAGCTTTCTTT	CAWSVQGNTEAFF
11	TRBV7-2	-	TRBJ2-7	-	TGTGCCAGCAGCTTCCTCGGGGAGCAGTACTTC	CASSFLGEQYF
20	TRBV12-5	TRBD1	TRBJ2-6	-	TGTGCTAGTGGTTTTCTCTTCGGACAGGGTATTTTGTCTGGGGCCAACGTCCTGACTTTC	CASGFLFGQGILSGANVLTF
11	TRBV20-1	-	TRBJ2-1	-	TGCAGTGCCCCTAGGGGCGGGGGCATGTTCTTC	CSAPRGGGMFF
14	TRBV10-3	-	TRBJ1-1	-	TGTGCCATTCAGGACAGCAGCATGAACACTGAAGCTTTCTTT	CAIQDSSMNTEAFF
15	TRBV7-2	TRBD1	TRBJ1-1	-	TGTGCCAGCAGCTTAGTAGGGACAGGGGGCACTGAAGCTTTCTTT	CASSLVGTGGTEAFF
12	TRBV6-6	-	TRBJ1-1	-	TGTGCCAGCAGTTACTCGTTCGGGGAAGCTTTCTTT	CASSYSFGEAFF
18	TRBV4-3	-	TRBJ1-4	-	TGCGCCAGCAGCCAAGATAGCGCCAGGACGCGGACTAATGAAAAACTGTTTTTT	CASSQDSARTRTNEKLFF
14	TRBV2	-	TRBJ1-5	-	TGTGCCAGCAGTGAAGCACAGGGCAATCAGCCCCAGCATTTT	CASSEAQGNQPQHF
15	TRBV13	TRBD2	TRBJ2-2	-	TGTGCCAGCAGATACGAGCGGGGTGGGGCCGGGGAGCTGTTTTTT	CASRYERGGAGELFF
14	TRBV11-1	-	TRBJ2-1	-	TGTGCCAGCAGCTTAAACCTGGGCCTCAATGAGCAGTTCTTC	CASSLNLGLNEQFF
16	TRBV5-4	-	TRBJ2-6	-	TGTGCCAGCAGCCAAGAAACAGGCTCTGGGGCCAACGTCCTGACTTTC	CASSQETGSGANVLTF
16	TRBV28	TRBD1	TRBJ1-5	-	TGTGCCAGCAGTTACTCCGGGACAGGGGGGAATCAGCCCCAGCATTTT	CASSYSGTGGNQPQHF
13	TRBV7-3	-	TRBJ2-3	-	TGTGCCAGCAGTCTTACAGCCACAGATACGCAGTATTTT	CASSLTATDTQYF
15	TRBV13	-	TRBJ2-4	once	TGTGCCAGCAGCTTAGGCCCACAACAGGGAAACATTCAGTACTTC	CASSLGPQQGNIQYF
13	TRBV19	-	TRBJ1-1	-	TGTGCCACCAAAAAGGGGCGAATGAGTGAAGCTTTCTTT	CATKKGRMSEAFF
15	TRBV29-1	-	TRBJ2-2	-	TGCAGCGTTGAAAGGGGGGGGGTAAACACCGGGGAGCTGTTTTTT	CSVERGGVNTGELFF
15	TRBV6-1	TRBD1	TRBJ1-5	-	TGTGCCAGCAGTGATACAGGGGCGAGCAATCAGCCCCAGCATTTT	CASSDTGASNQPQHF
14	TRBV9	TRBD2	TRBJ2-2	-	TGTGCCAGCAGCGTAGAACTAGCGGGAGGGGAGCTGTTTTTT	CASSVELAGGELFF
16	TRBV14	-	TRBJ2-5	-	TGTGCCAGCAGCCAAGAACTCGGGGGATTAGGAGAGACCCAGTACTTC	CASSQELGGLGETQYF
14	TRBV5-1	TRBD2	TRBJ2-7	-	TGCGCCAGCAGCAAACTAGCGGGTTCCTACGAGCAGTACTTC	CASSKLAGSYEQYF
14	TRBV5-4	TRBD1	TRBJ2-7	-	TGTGCCAGCAGCTCGGGACAGAGCTCCTACGAGCAGTACTTC	CASSSGQSSYEQYF
15	TRBV19	-	TRBJ2-7	-	TGTGCCAGTAGTGAATTGACAGACCCTAGCTACGAGCAGTACTTC	CASSELTDPSYEQYF
15	TRBV11-2	TRBD1	TRBJ2-1	-	TGTGCCAGCAGCTTAGGGGACAGGGGAGGAGGTGAGCAGTTCTTC	CASSLGDRGGGEQFF
14	TRBV19	TRBD1	TRBJ1-2	-	TGTGCCAGTAGTATACTGGCAGGGGGCTATGGCTACACCTTC	CASSILAGGYGYTF
19	TRBV9	TRBD1	TRBJ1-5	-	TGTGCCAGCAGCGATAGGAACCGGGACAGGGGGCAGAGCAATCAGCCCCAGCATTTT	CASSDRNRDRGQSNQPQHF
16	TRBV30	-	TRBJ1-1	-	TGTGCCTGGAGTGTAGGTGACCTCCGGGGGAACACTGAAGCTTTCTTT	CAWSVGDLRGNTEAFF
14	TRBV5-6	-	TRBJ1-5	-	TGTGCCAGCAGCTGGGGGGGAGGTGGTCAGCCCCAGCATTTT	CASSWGGGGQPQHF
17	TRBV4-2	TRBD2	TRBJ2-2	-	TGTGCCAGCAGCGCCCTTGGCGGGGGGGTCGGCGCCGGGGAGCTGTTTTTT	CASSALGGGVGAGELFF
14	TRBV7-2	TRBD2	TRBJ2-7	-	TGTGCCAGCAGCGGCACTAGCGGGAAGGCCGAGCAGTACTTC	CASSGTSGKAEQYF
12	TRBV2	-	TRBJ2-1	-	TGTGCCAGCAGTGAAGCGCTTCCTCACAAGTTCTTC	CASSEALPHKFF
17	TRBV9	-	TRBJ2-1	-	TGTGCCAGCAGCACCCCCAGGAATCTTAGGAACTACAATGAGCAGTTCTTC	CASSTPRNLRNYNEQFF
16	TRBV9	-	TRBJ1-4	-	TGTGCCAGCAGCGTAGGGCAGGGGAGCACTAATGAAAAACTGTTTTTT	CASSVGQGSTNEKLFF
12	TRBV28	TRBD1	TRBJ1-2	-	TGTGCCAGCAGGCGACAGGGCTATGGCTACACCTTC	CASRRQGYGYTF
15	TRBV2	TRBD2	TRBJ2-1	-	TGTGCCAGCAGTGGCAGCGGGGGGACCTACAATGAGCAGTTCTTC	CASSGSGGTYNEQFF
15	TRBV10-3	-	TRBJ2-3	-	TGTGCCCCGTTGGCGTCGGCGGGAAGCACAGATACGCAGTATTTT	CAPLASAGSTDTQYF
12	TRBV27	TRBD1	TRBJ2-7	-	TGTGCCAGCAGTCAATACAGGGGGGAGCAGTACTTC	CASSQYRGEQYF
14	TRBV7-9	-	TRBJ2-3	once	TGTGCCAGCAGCTCCTGGAGGGGGCCAGATACGCAGTATTTT	CASSSWRGPDTQYF
16	TRBV19	TRBD1	TRBJ1-2	once	TGTGCCAGTAGTACCTCGCTCGGGACAGGTCCTTATGGCTACACCTTC	CASSTSLGTGPYGYTF
15	TRBV29-1	-	TRBJ1-2	-	TGCAGCGTCGGAAGGACAGTGAATTCTAACTATGGCTACACCTTC	CSVGRTVNSNYGYTF
18	TRBV4-1	TRBD2	TRBJ2-5	-	TGCGCCAGCAGCCAAACGACTAGCGGGACACCAGAACAAGAGACCCAGTACTTC	CASSQTTSGTPEQETQYF
14	TRBV5-8	-	TRBJ2-7	-	TGTGCCAGCAGCCCGAGACAGGCTATTGACGAGCAGTACTTC	CASSPRQAIDEQYF
14	TRBV27	TRBD1	TRBJ1-2	-	TGTGCCAGCAGTCCAGGGGGTTCGCGGTATGGCTACACCTTC	CASSPGGSRYGYTF
13	TRBV5-8	-	TRBJ1-4	-	TGTGCCAGCAGCTTAGAGGGTGGTGAAAAACTGTTTTTT	CASSLEGGEKLFF
16	TRBV7-9	TRBD1	TRBJ2-1	-	TGTGCCAGCAGCCCTTGGTCGGACAGGGGGCGTGATGAGCAGTTCTTC	CASSPWSDRGRDEQFF
13	TRBV2	TRBD1	TRBJ1-2	-	TGTGCCAGCAGGGCCGGGACAGACTATGGCTACACCTTC	CASRAGTDYGYTF
16	TRBV18	-	TRBJ1-2	-	TGTGCCAGCTCACCCCAATTCGGGACCGGGGGCTATGGCTACACCTTC	CASSPQFGTGGYGYTF
13	TRBV27	-	TRBJ1-5	-	TGTGCCAGCAGTTTATCGCCCGGTCAGCCCCAGCATTTT	CASSLSPGQPQHF
12	TRBV7-9	-	TRBJ1-6	few	TGTGCCAGCAGCTTGGGAGTAGACGAACTCCACTTT	CASSLGVDELHF
15	TRBV4-2	TRBD1	TRBJ2-5	-	TGTGCCAGCAGCCAAGAAGGAACAGGGGAAGAGACCCAGTACTTC	CASSQEGTGEETQYF
15	TRBV5-4	TRBD2	TRBJ2-7	-	TGTGCCAGCAGCTTGGCGCGGGGGGGGTCCTACGAGCAGTACTTC	CASSLARGGSYEQYF
17	TRBV4-1	TRBD2	TRBJ2-3	few	TGCGCCAGCAGCCAAGATCGGGGGGGCAGTCTCACAGATACGCAGTATTTT	CASSQDRGGSLTDTQYF
13	TRBV11-3	-	TRBJ2-1	-	TGTGCCAGCAGCTCTACCCGGGGCAATGAGCAGTTCTTC	CASSSTRGNEQFF
14	TRBV27	-	TRBJ2-1	-	TGTGCCAGCAGGGCTTTTGAGCGGAACAATGAGCAGTTCTTC	CASRAFERNNEQFF
16	TRBV19	-	TRBJ1-3	-	TGTGCCAGTAGTATGTCCAGGGGCATCTCTGGAAACACCATATATTTT	CASSMSRGISGNTIYF
14	TRBV5-8	TRBD2	TRBJ2-3	-	TGTGCCAGCAGCTTGGGCGGGGGAACAGATACGCAGTATTTT	CASSLGGGTDTQYF